The rows below give T cell receptor beta chains drawn from one sample of a study of molecular identifiers for immune sequencing clone quantification. Via MiXCR, TCRdb re-called the PCR reads, giving one row per CDR3 protein. The table shows 15,000 to 20,000 distinct CDR3 sequences, with 20% to 25% occurring only once. Sequencing was done on a sample of naive CD8+ T cells from blood, with Jurkat cell RNA spiked in. The receptors stem from a human donor in good health. Some libraries in this study had Jurkat cell RNA spiked in. Each CDR3 is given with its conserved first and last residue. The D gene is left open where the match is weak. The size of a clone is reported for some rows only, either as once, few or many, or as a class for expanded clones.

>TRBV28|15|TRBD1|TRBJ1-3|few
CASSFPGGAGNTIYF
TGTGCCAGCAGTTTCCCAGGGGGCGCGGGAAACACCATATATTTT
>TRBV7-6|14|TRBD2|TRBJ2-7|.
CASSPGLAGVEQYF
TGTGCCAGCAGCCCCGGACTAGCGGGAGTCGAGCAGTACTTC
>TRBV13|16|TRBD2|TRBJ2-5|.
CASSGRLAGDQETQYF
TGTGCCAGCAGCGGCCGACTAGCGGGAGACCAAGAGACCCAGTACTTC
>TRBV12-3/TRBV12-4|14|.|TRBJ1-1|many
CASSFGLSNTEAFF
TGTGCCAGCAGTTTCGGGTTGTCGAACACTGAAGCTTTCTTT
>TRBV4-2|16|.|TRBJ2-7|many
CASSQVGEYLAYEQYF
TGTGCCAGCAGCCAAGTTGGCGAGTATCTAGCCTACGAGCAGTACTTC
>TRBV9|12|.|TRBJ2-7|many
CASSVDSREQYF
TGTGCCAGCAGCGTAGACAGTCGGGAGCAGTACTTC
>TRBV28|14|.|TRBJ2-2|many
CASCGRSLDGELFF
TGTGCCAGCTGTGGCAGGAGCCTTGACGGGGAGCTGTTTTTT
>TRBV6-2/TRBV6-3|20|.|TRBJ2-2|.
CASSYEARAPSLLVSEELFF
TGTGCCAGCAGTTACGAGGCCCGGGCCCCGTCCCTCTTAGTTTCCGAGGAGCTGTTTTTT
>TRBV11-2|19|TRBD2|TRBJ2-1|many
CASSSPSGMTSGPYNEQFF
TGTGCCAGCAGCTCCCCCTCCGGTATGACTAGCGGGCCCTACAATGAGCAGTTCTTC
>TRBV7-9|12|.|TRBJ2-3|many
CASSPGADTQYF
TGTGCCAGCAGCCCTGGGGCAGATACGCAGTATTTT
>TRBV4-3|15|.|TRBJ1-4|.
CASSQDSGLREKLFF
TGCGCCAGCAGCCAAGATTCGGGGTTGCGTGAAAAACTGTTTTTT
>TRBV7-8|14|.|TRBJ1-4|many
CASSFPSEGGKLFF
TGTGCCAGCAGCTTTCCCAGTGAAGGTGGAAAACTGTTTTTT